This TCR beta chain was found in a study of spatial heterogeneity in lung cancer. Study in general: More than eight raw reads, on average, carried each unique TCR and UMI combination.

Study outcomes and limitations: Compared with follow-up, resection was when ubiquitous expanded tumor TCRs appeared in blood more.

This clonotype occurred a few times. Antigen unknown. Time point in this sample: sample taken at primary tumor resection. Whole RNA from tumor, nontumor lung or frozen PBMC was sequenced unsorted. V lost 4 bases and J lost 2; bases outside the gene matches: 8. Germline V lookup: CDR1 SGDLS, CDR2 YYNGEE. The CDR3 has 15 amino acids. The library protocol tagged each TCR cDNA with a unique molecular identifier. A single record per CDR3 protein comes from TCRdb applying MiXCR to the 5' RACE reads. Here the sample spans 85,000 to 100,000 distinct CDR3 sequences, approximately 12% being singletons. The starting material was PBMCs, obtained at surgery. This clonotype was obtained from a male donor with early-stage non-small cell lung cancer. V gene TRBV9 combines with J gene TRBJ2-7; TRBD2 agrees at 8 bases. The CDR3 region has the DNA TGTGCCAGCAGCCCACGCACTAGCGGACCCTACGAGCAGTACTTC. Amino acids: CASSPRTSGPYEQYF.